The rows below give T cell receptor beta chains drawn from one sample of a study of identical twins' blood T cells. TCRdb passed the 5' RACE reads through MiXCR, listing each CDR3 protein once. The sample includes hundreds of thousands of distinct CDR3 sequences, over 25% seen only once; the top ten take roughly 6.1%. The source material was PBMCs. The source of these receptors is a woman aged 18-50 years in good health. Both conserved end residues are part of each CDR3. A D gene is named only where the DNA matches it firmly. Clone sizes are given selectively: once, few, many, or a class where the clone is expanded.

NA | TRBJ1-1 | TRBV20-1 | NA | CSAREGLSAEAFF | TGCAGTGCTAGAGAAGGACTGAGCGCTGAAGCTTTCTTT
NA | TRBJ1-2 | TRBV5-1 | NA | CASSLGPRDLNYGYTF | TGCGCCAGCAGCTTGGGACCGCGAGACTTAAACTATGGCTACACCTTC
NA | TRBJ2-7 | TRBV29-1 | many | CSVGLSAGVGQYF | TGCAGCGTGGGACTGTCGGCAGGGGTCGGGCAGTACTTC
NA | TRBJ1-1 | TRBV7-9 | NA | CASSPGRGRGRNTEAFF | TGTGCCAGCAGTCCAGGGCGGGGTCGGGGTAGGAACACTGAAGCTTTCTTT
TRBD2 | TRBJ2-7 | TRBV4-3 | NA | CASSQVLAGGYYEQYF | TGCGCCAGCAGCCAAGTACTAGCGGGAGGGTACTACGAGCAGTACTTC
TRBD2 | TRBJ2-1 | TRBV5-1 | few | CASSDTSGVGNEQFF | TGCGCCAGCAGCGATACTAGCGGAGTTGGAAATGAGCAGTTCTTC
NA | TRBJ1-5 | TRBV6-2/TRBV6-3 | NA | CASSYLQWSNQPQHF | TGTGCCAGCAGTTACTTACAGTGGAGCAATCAGCCCCAGCATTTT
TRBD1 | TRBJ2-2 | TRBV19 | NA | CASSMTGGETGELFF | TGTGCCAGTAGTATGACAGGGGGCGAAACCGGGGAGCTGTTTTTT
NA | TRBJ1-1 | TRBV7-9 | once | CVSSRNTEAFF | TGTGTCAGCAGCAGGAACACTGAAGCTTTCTTT
NA | TRBJ1-3 | TRBV6-5 | few | CASSPSGNGNTIYF | TGTGCCAGCAGTCCTTCAGGAAATGGAAACACCATATATTTT
NA | TRBJ1-6 | TRBV7-2 | many | CASSLAGQHNSPLHF | TGTGCCAGCAGCTTAGCAGGACAGCATAATTCACCCCTCCACTTT
NA | TRBJ1-6 | TRBV7-2 | NA | CASSFSGHNGSPPHF | TGTGCCAGCAGCTTCTCCGGACATAATGGGTCACCCCCCCACTTT
NA | TRBJ2-3 | TRBV7-8 | NA | CAISPHSADTQYF | TGTGCCATCAGCCCCCATAGCGCAGATACGCAGTATTTT
NA | TRBJ2-3 | TRBV20-1 | NA | CSAGPGTDTQYF | TGCAGTGCTGGTCCAGGGACAGATACGCAGTATTTT
NA | TRBJ1-1 | TRBV29-1 | NA | CSVRGAGGTEAFF | TGCAGCGTTAGAGGGGCGGGTGGCACTGAAGCTTTCTTT
NA | TRBJ1-4 | TRBV19 | NA | CASSKGTSLAKLFF | TGTGCCAGTAGTAAAGGGACTTCTCTGGCAAAACTGTTTTTT
NA | TRBJ2-7 | TRBV7-8 | NA | CASSPLVGTTSYEQYF | TGTGCCAGCAGCCCACTTGTCGGGACGACCTCCTACGAGCAGTACTTC